This T cell receptor beta chain was sequenced during a study of cytomegalovirus exposure and HLA in healthy donors. The study, taken as a whole, reports: An analysis done earlier found most TCR beta V segments productive about 87% or about 30% of the time. Sequencing likely caused a cluster of highly shared sequence variants. As immune exposure information, only CMV serostatus was available.

For this clone: The antigen is undetermined. In the same sample, other DNA sequences code for this CDR3.

V was pared by 0 bases and J by 4 bases, with 5 bases between. CDR1 and CDR2 (germline): SGHRS, YFSETQ. There are 12 residues in the CDR3. The PCR contained 60 Vbeta and 13 Jbeta primers. The protocol was immunoSEQ multiplex PCR, while the TCRdb copy is restricted to in-frame clones and leaves out a portion. The data contain about 160,000 clones, 68% of them singletons. The sequence was obtained from a middle-aged woman in good health and CMV-seropositive. Sequences were obtained from PBMCs. V usage is TRBV5-1 and J usage is TRBJ2-7; the D is unclear. The CDR3 spells CASSLGAYEQYF. CDR3 nucleotide sequence: TGCGCCAGCAGCTTGGGGGCTTACGAGCAGTACTTC.